What follows is one TCR beta chain and its context. Its antigen is unidentified. These data are taken from a study of post-analysis software for immune sequencing data. General study findings and limits: Higher frequency in patients than in controls was seen for roughly five TRBV segments, with TRBV5-6, TRBV5-1 and TRBV20-1 among them.

Trimming took off 5 bases at V and 7 bases at J, with 11 bases between the two ends. This CDR3 has 11 residues. Per the germline V gene, CDR1 is DFQATT and CDR2 is SNEGSKA (reference sequence). Researchers reported that TCR beta cDNA libraries carried unique molecular identifiers. MiXCR, applied by TCRdb to the PCR reads, yields one record per CDR3 protein. Of about 760,000 distinct CDR3 sequences listed, roughly 30% are singletons. This TCR came from a girl between 5 and 17 years old with multiple sclerosis. The material sequenced was blood. The V gene is TRBV20-1, the J gene TRBJ1-2; D unresolved. The CDR3 region has the DNA TGCAGTGCTGGGTGGCGAACTGGCTACACCTTC. Its protein is CSAGWRTGYTF.